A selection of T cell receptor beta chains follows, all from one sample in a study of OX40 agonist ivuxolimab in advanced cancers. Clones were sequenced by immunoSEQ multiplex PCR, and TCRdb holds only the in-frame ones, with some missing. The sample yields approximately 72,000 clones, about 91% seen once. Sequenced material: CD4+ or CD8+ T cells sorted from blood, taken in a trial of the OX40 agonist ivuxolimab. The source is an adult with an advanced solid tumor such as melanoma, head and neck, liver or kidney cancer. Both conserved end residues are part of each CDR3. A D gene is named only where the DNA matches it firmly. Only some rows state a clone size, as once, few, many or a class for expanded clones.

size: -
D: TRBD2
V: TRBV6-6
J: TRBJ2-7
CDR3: CASSYGTSGEHEQYF
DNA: TGTGCCAGCAGTTACGGGACTAGCGGGGAGCACGAGCAGTACTTC

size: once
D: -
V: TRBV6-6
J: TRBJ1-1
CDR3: CASSIRDQAFF
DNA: TGTGCCAGCAGTATCCGGGACCAAGCTTTCTTT

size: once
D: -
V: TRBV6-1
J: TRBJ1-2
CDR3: CASSEGVGNYGYTF
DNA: TGTGCCAGCAGTGAAGGTGTGGGGAACTATGGCTACACCTTC

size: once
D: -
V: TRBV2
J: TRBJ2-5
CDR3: CASGTGTKSKTQYF
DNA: TGTGCCAGCGGGACCGGGACAAAGTCGAAGACCCAGTACTTC

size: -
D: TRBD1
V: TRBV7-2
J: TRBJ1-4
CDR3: CASSRQGSNEKLFF
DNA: TGTGCCAGCAGCCGACAGGGGTCTAATGAAAAACTGTTTTTT

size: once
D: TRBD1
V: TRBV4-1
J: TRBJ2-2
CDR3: CASSQPYRDRVYGELFF
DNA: TGCGCCAGCAGCCAACCCTACCGGGACAGGGTATACGGGGAGCTGTTTTTT

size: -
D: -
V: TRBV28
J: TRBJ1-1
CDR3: CASSSPGTGNTEAFF
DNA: TGTGCCAGCAGTTCCCCGGGGACGGGGAACACTGAAGCTTTCTTT

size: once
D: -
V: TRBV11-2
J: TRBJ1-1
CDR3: CASSTQVNEAFF
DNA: TGTGCCAGCAGCACCCAGGTGAATGAAGCTTTCTTT

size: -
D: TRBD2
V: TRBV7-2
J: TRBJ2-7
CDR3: CASSYLILADSYEQYF
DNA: TGTGCCAGCAGCTATCTCATACTAGCGGACTCCTACGAGCAGTACTTC

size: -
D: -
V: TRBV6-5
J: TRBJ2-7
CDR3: CASSYGSGVIDEQYF
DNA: TGTGCCAGCAGCTACGGCTCAGGGGTAATCGACGAGCAGTACTTC

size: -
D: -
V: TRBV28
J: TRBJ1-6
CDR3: CASRDSLYNSPLHF
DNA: TGTGCCAGCAGAGACAGCCTCTATAATTCACCCCTCCACTTT

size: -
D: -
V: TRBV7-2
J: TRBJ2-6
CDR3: CASTSRGGIGGAGANVLTF
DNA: TGTGCCAGCACCTCCAGAGGCGGGATAGGGGGCGCGGGGGCCAACGTCCTGACTTTC

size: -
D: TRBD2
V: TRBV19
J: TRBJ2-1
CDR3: CASSLSGGYSYNEQFF
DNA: TGTGCCAGTAGTTTAAGCGGGGGGTACTCCTACAATGAGCAGTTCTTC

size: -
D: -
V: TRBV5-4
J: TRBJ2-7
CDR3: CASSLGIGSYEQYF
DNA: TGTGCCAGCAGCCTAGGGATTGGATCCTACGAGCAGTACTTC

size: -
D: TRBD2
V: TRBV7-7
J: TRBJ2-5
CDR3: CASSRGGKTQYF
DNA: TGTGCCAGCAGCCGGGGGGGGAAGACCCAGTACTTC

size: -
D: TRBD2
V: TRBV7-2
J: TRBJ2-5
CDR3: CASSPSGKQETQYF
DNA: TGTGCCAGCAGCCCAAGCGGGAAACAAGAGACCCAGTACTTC

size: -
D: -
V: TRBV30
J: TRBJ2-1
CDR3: CAWSEAASLEQFF
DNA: TGTGCCTGGAGTGAAGCCGCAAGCCTGGAGCAGTTCTTC

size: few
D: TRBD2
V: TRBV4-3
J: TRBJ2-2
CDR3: CASSQDSRRERSGELFF
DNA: TGCGCCAGCAGCCAAGATTCTCGGCGGGAGAGGTCCGGGGAGCTGTTTTTT

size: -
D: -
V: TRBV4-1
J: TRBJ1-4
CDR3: CASSQDPGGRGEKLFF
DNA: TGCGCCAGCAGCCAAGATCCGGGGGGAAGAGGTGAAAAACTGTTTTTT

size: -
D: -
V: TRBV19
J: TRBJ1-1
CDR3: CASSPQQVNTEAFF
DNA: TGTGCCAGTAGCCCCCAGCAGGTGAACACTGAAGCTTTCTTT

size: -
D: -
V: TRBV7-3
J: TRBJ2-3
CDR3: CASSFQGQSDTQYF
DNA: TGTGCCAGCAGCTTCCAGGGGCAGTCGGATACGCAGTATTTT

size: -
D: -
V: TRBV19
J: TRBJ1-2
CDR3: CASSMTGNYGYTF
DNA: TGTGCCAGTAGTATGACAGGAAACTATGGCTACACCTTC

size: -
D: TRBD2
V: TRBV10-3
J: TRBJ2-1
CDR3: CAINSGSYNEQFF
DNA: TGTGCCATCAATAGCGGGAGCTACAATGAGCAGTTCTTC

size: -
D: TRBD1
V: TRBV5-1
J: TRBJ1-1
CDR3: CASSLTPTGQGFTEAFF
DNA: TGCGCCAGCAGCTTGACGCCAACCGGACAGGGTTTTACTGAAGCTTTCTTT